This T cell receptor (beta chain) was found in a study of blood T cell repertoires in COVID-19. This clone was seen more than once but under ten times. The CDR3 sequence is 15 residues long. V trimming: 4 bases; J trimming: 5 bases; junction bases outside the gene matches: 9. Looked up from germline, CDR1 is SGHDT and CDR2 is YYEEEE. Profiling relied on immunoSEQ multiplex PCR, and the TCRdb table lists in-frame clones only, not all of them. The profile shows 95,000 to 130,000 clones, 70% to 85% of them singletons. The V call is TRBV5-6, the J call TRBJ2-1; 7 nucleotides match TRBD2. What was sequenced was peripheral blood. This receptor was obtained from a man aged 65 to 79 with active or convalescent COVID-19. The CDR3 loop reads CASSSGPAGDNEQFF. In nucleotides, the CDR3 is TGTGCCAGCAGCAGTGGACCCGCGGGAGACAATGAGCAGTTCTTC.